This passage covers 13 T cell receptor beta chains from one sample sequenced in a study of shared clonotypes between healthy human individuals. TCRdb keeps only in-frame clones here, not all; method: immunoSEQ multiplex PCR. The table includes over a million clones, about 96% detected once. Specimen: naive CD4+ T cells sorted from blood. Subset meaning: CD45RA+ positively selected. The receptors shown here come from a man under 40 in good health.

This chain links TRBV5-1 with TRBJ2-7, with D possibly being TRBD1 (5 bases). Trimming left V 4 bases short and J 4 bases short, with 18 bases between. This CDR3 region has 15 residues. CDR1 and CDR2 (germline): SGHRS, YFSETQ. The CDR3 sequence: CASSVGHLIGYEQYF. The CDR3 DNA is TGCGCCAGCAGCGTCGGACACCTAATAGGATACGAGCAGTACTTC.

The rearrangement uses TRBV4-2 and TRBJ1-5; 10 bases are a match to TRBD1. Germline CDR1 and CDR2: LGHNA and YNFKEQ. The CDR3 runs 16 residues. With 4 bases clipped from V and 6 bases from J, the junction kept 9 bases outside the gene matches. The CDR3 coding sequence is TGTGCCAGCAGCCCCGCCGGGACAGGGGATACTCAGCCCCAGCATTTT. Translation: CASSPAGTGDTQPQHF.

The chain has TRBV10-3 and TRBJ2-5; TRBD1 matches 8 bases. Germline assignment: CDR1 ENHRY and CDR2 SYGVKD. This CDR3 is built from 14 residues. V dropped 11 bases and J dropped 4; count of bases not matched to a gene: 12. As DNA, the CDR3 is TGTGCCCCTCAATGGACAGGGCGGGGAGAGACCCAGTACTTC. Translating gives CAPQWTGRGETQYF.

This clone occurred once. The CDR3 sequence: CASRAQETQYF. In DNA form, the CDR3 reads TGTGCCAGCAGAGCCCAAGAGACCCAGTACTTC. V is TRBV2 and J is TRBJ2-5; no clear D. The CDR3 spans 11 residues. Germline V lookup: CDR1 SNHLY, CDR2 FYNNEI. The V and J ends lost 6 bases and 1 base respectively, with 3 bases between them. Complete variable domain (other parts from reference TRBV2 and TRBJ2-5): EPEVTQTPSHQVTQMGQEVILRCVPISNHLYFYWYRQILGQKVEFLVSFYNNEISEKSEIFDDQFSVERPDGSNFTLKIRSTKLEDSAMYFCASRAQETQYFGPGTRLLVL.

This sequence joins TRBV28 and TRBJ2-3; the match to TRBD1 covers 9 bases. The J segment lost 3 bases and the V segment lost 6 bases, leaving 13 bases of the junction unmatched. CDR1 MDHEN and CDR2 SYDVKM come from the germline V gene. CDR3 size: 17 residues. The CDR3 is CASRQGPGDRVTDTQYF. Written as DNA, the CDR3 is TGTGCCAGCAGGCAAGGTCCCGGGGACAGGGTTACAGATACGCAGTATTTT.

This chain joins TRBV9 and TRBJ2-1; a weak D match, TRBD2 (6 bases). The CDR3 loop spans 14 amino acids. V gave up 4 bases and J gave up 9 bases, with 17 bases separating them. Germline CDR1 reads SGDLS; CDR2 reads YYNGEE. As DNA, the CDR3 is TGTGCCAGCAGCCCCCGGACGTTCGGGGGTGAGCAGTTCTTC. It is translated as CASSPRTFGGEQFF.

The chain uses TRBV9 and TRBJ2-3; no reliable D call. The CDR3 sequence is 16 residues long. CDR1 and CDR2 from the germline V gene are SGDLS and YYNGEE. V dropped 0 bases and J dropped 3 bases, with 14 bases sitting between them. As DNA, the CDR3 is TGTGCCAGCAGCGTAGTCGGTAGCTTGGGAACAGATACGCAGTATTTT. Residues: CASSVVGSLGTDTQYF.

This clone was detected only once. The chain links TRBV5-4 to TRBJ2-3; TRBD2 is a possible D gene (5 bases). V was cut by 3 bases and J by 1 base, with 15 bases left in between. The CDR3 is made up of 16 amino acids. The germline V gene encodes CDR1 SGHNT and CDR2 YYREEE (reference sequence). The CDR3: CASSSPLASGTDTQYF. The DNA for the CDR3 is TGTGCCAGCAGCTCTCCCCTAGCATCGGGCACAGATACGCAGTATTTT.

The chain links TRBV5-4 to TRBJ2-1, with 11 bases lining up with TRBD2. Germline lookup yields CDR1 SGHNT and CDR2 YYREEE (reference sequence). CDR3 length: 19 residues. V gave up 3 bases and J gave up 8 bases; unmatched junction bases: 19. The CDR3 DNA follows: TGTGCCAGCAGCTCCCCGGGGGTAGCGGGAGGGCCCAGGGGCGATGAGCAGTTCTTC. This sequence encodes CASSSPGVAGGPRGDEQFF.

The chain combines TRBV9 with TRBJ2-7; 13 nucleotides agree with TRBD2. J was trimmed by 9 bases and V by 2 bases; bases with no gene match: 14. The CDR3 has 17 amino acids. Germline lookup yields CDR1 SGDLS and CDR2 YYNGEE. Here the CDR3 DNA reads TGTGCCAGCAGCGTCGGGACAGGCGGGACTAGCGGGATGGGGCAGTACTTC. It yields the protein CASSVGTGGTSGMGQYF.

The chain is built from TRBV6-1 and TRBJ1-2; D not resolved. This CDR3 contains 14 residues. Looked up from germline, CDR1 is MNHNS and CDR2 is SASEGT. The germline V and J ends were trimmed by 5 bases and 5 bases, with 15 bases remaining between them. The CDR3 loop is CASSPLERTYGYTF. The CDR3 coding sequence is TGTGCCAGCAGTCCCCTAGAACGTACTTATGGCTACACCTTC.

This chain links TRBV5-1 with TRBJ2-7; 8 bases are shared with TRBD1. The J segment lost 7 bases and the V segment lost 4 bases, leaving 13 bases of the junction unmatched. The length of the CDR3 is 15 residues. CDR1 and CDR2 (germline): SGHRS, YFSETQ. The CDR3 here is CASSPGGQGREEQYF. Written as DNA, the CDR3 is TGCGCCAGCAGCCCGGGTGGACAGGGAAGGGAGGAGCAGTACTTC.

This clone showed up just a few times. The CDR3 sequence is CASSLVPGELFF. The CDR3 DNA reads as TGTGCCAGTAGTCTAGTCCCCGGGGAGCTGTTTTTT. V usage is TRBV19 and J usage is TRBJ2-2; D gene unclear. Looked up from germline, CDR1 is LNHDA and CDR2 is SQIVND (reference sequence). The V gene lost 5 bases and the J gene lost 6 bases, with 7 bases spanning the gap. CDR3 length: 12 residues.